The 16 T cell receptor beta chains below were found in one sample sequenced in a study of T cells in Graves' hyperthyroidism and ophthalmopathy. Authors of the study amplified TCR beta CDR3 regions from RNA transcripts. Initially, a first-round RT-PCR of the TCR CDR3 employed the HTBI primer set. One entry per CDR3 protein, called by TCRdb with MiXCR from the multiplex PCR reads. The profile shows 600,000 to 750,000 distinct CDR3 sequences, roughly a sixth of them singletons. Sequencing input: blood. The origin of the receptors is a man aged 50-60 years with Graves' hyperthyroidism.

The V call is TRBV7-2, the J call TRBJ2-7; D may be TRBD2 (5 bases). The V end lost 5 bases, the J end lost 2 bases, and 16 bases lay between the germline ends. The CDR3 sequence is 15 residues long. Germline lookup yields CDR1 SGHTA and CDR2 FQGNSA. CDR3 sequence reads: CASSTAAGLPYEQYF. CDR3 sequence (DNA): TGTGCCAGCAGCACAGCGGCGGGTCTCCCCTACGAGCAGTACTTC.

This sequence joins TRBV12-3 or TRBV12-4 and TRBJ1-2, with D perhaps TRBD1 (5 bases). There are 16 residues in the CDR3. V was cut by 1 base and J by 6 bases, with 18 bases left in between. The CDR3 coding sequence is TGTGCCAGCAGTTTAGGTCTCAGGGTTAGCCGTAATGGCTACACCTTC. It is translated as CASSLGLRVSRNGYTF.

This chain uses TRBV6-5 with TRBJ1-1, with D maybe TRBD1 (5 bases). Trimming took 2 bases from V and 5 from J, leaving 12 bases between them. The germline gives CDR1 MNHEY, CDR2 SVGAGI. This CDR3 is built from 14 residues. Written as DNA, the CDR3 is TGTGCCAGCAGTTACAACAGGCTGGGAACTGAAGCTTTCTTT. Its translation: CASSYNRLGTEAFF.

The rearrangement links TRBV10-1 to TRBJ2-3; TRBD2 is a possible D gene (5 bases). The V gene lost 3 bases and the J gene lost 3 bases, with 10 bases spanning the gap. Germline-derived CDR1 and CDR2 are WNHNN and SYGVQD (reference sequence). This CDR3 comprises 14 residues. The CDR3 nucleotides read TGCGCCAGCAGTGATTCGTGGACTACAGATACGCAGTATTTT. It yields the protein CASSDSWTTDTQYF.

The chain uses TRBV3-1 and TRBJ2-1, with D possibly being TRBD1 (5 bases). In germline, CDR1 is LGHDT, CDR2 YNNKEL (reference sequence). Trimming shortened V by 0 bases and J by 8 bases, and 11 bases separated the two germline ends. This CDR3 is 14 amino acids long. The CDR3 DNA sequence: TGTGCCAGCAGCCAAGAATTCCAGGGCTATGAGCAGTTCTTC. It codes for CASSQEFQGYEQFF.

In this sample, this clonotype turned up a few times. The CDR3 DNA reads as TGTGCCAGCAGTTTCCCGCGGACAAGTTACTACGAGCAGTACTTC. Translated: CASSFPRTSYYEQYF. The chain is built from TRBV28 and TRBJ2-7, with D perhaps TRBD1 (5 bases). The germline CDR1 and CDR2 sequences are MDHEN and SYDVKM. V was cut by 3 bases and J by 3 bases, with 15 bases left in between. The CDR3 is made up of 15 amino acids.

This clonotype was observed a handful of times. This chain links TRBV9 with TRBJ2-3; D is possibly TRBD2 (5 bases). Germline V gene data show CDR1 as SGDLS and CDR2 as YYNGEE. The CDR3 sequence is 16 residues long. V was pared by 0 bases and J by 0 bases, with 11 bases between. CDR3: CASSVAGITSTDTQYF. The CDR3 DNA reads TGTGCCAGCAGCGTAGCGGGAATCACAAGCACAGATACGCAGTATTTT.

This clonotype was observed at least ten times. V and J are TRBV3-1 and TRBJ2-5; D not certain. The V end lost 0 bases, the J end lost 5 bases, and 4 bases lay between the germline ends. Per the germline V gene, CDR1 is LGHDT and CDR2 is YNNKEL (reference sequence). The CDR3 spans 12 residues. CDR3 region: CASSQEAETQYF. As DNA, the CDR3 is TGTGCCAGCAGCCAAGAGGCGGAGACCCAGTACTTC.

This clonotype was observed at least ten times. This chain uses TRBV6-4 with TRBJ1-2, with a weak D call TRBD1 (6 bases). The V end was cut by 7 bases, the J end by 8 bases, with 23 bases between. This CDR3 has 15 residues. The V gene's germline CDR1 is MRHNA and CDR2 SNTAGT. The CDR3 spells CASTAVSGGAYGYTF. In nucleotides, the CDR3 is TGTGCCAGCACGGCAGTTTCCGGGGGGGCTTACGGCTACACCTTC.

This clonotype has ten or more counts. V is TRBV12-3 or TRBV12-4 and J is TRBJ2-5; TRBD2 might be the D (5 bases). CDR3 length: 13 residues. Trimming pared 6 bases from V and 0 bases from J, leaving 8 bases between. The DNA for the CDR3 is TGTGCCAGCAGCGTGCGGGACCAAGAGACCCAGTACTTC. This gives the protein CASSVRDQETQYF.

The sample holds many counts of this clonotype. The V and J genes are TRBV27 and TRBJ1-2; D remains unclear. CDR1 and CDR2 from the germline V gene are MNHEY and SMNVEV (reference sequence). V lost 3 bases, J lost 4 bases, and 9 bases lay in between. The CDR3 loop spans 13 amino acids. The CDR3 DNA reads as TGTGCCAGCAGTTTGACCGGGTTCTATGGCTACACCTTC. Its protein product is CASSLTGFYGYTF.

This clonotype was observed at least ten times. The chain employs TRBV6-1 and TRBJ2-5; 9 bases agree with TRBD2. The trim removed 8 bases at V and 5 bases at J, leaving 15 bases unmatched. This CDR3 has 16 amino acids. Germline-derived CDR1 and CDR2 are MNHNS and SASEGT. The CDR3 DNA reads TGTGCCAGCTTTGCCCAGCGGGGGGTCCGAGGGGAGACCCAGTACTTC. This encodes CASFAQRGVRGETQYF.

There are many counts of this clonotype. V and J are TRBV2 and TRBJ1-5, with D possibly TRBD1 on 5 matching bases. The germline V and J ends were trimmed by 3 bases and 2 bases, with 14 bases remaining between them. Germline V gene lookup returns CDR1 SNHLY and CDR2 FYNNEI. This CDR3 contains 16 residues. The CDR3 here is CASSDYRTYGNQPQHF. DNA for the CDR3: TGTGCCAGCAGTGACTACAGGACCTATGGCAATCAGCCCCAGCATTTT. Full variable domain (missing parts from reference TRBV2 and TRBJ1-5): EPEVTQTPSHQVTQMGQEVILRCVPISNHLYFYWYRQILGQKVEFLVSFYNNEISEKSEIFDDQFSVERPDGSNFTLKIRSTKLEDSAMYFCASSDYRTYGNQPQHFGDGTRLSIL.

This clonotype has a handful of counts. The chain couples TRBV25-1 to TRBJ1-6; no clear D. Trimming took 4 bases from V and 4 from J, leaving 14 bases between them. CDR3 length: 16 residues. Looked up from germline, CDR1 is MGHDK and CDR2 is SYGVNS. CDR3 sequence: CASSAFNSGYNSPLHF. In nucleotides, the CDR3 is TGTGCCAGCAGTGCTTTCAACAGCGGATATAATTCACCCCTCCACTTT. The entire variable domain, with the rest obtained from reference TRBV25-1 and TRBJ1-6, is as follows: EADIYQTPRYLVIGTGKKITLECSQTMGHDKMYWYQQDPGMELHLIHYSYGVNSTEKGDLSSESTVSRIRTEHFPLTLESARPSHTSQYLCASSAFNSGYNSPLHFGNGTRLTVT.

The rearrangement uses TRBV9 and TRBJ2-5, with D uncertain. CDR1 is SGDLS, CDR2 YYNGEE, per germline. V was trimmed by 4 bases and J by 1 base, leaving 14 bases between them. This CDR3 comprises 15 residues. The CDR3 bases are TGTGCCAGCAGCCCCAACCCTATTAGCCAAGAGACCCAGTACTTC. This translates into CASSPNPISQETQYF.

The sample holds many counts of this clonotype. The rearrangement uses TRBV7-2 and TRBJ2-7, with 12 positions matching TRBD2. Germline V gene data show CDR1 as SGHTA and CDR2 as FQGNSA. The V and J ends lost 2 bases and 6 bases, in that order; junction bases with no gene match: 11. The CDR3 is 17 residues long. The CDR3, as DNA: TGTGCCAGCAGCTTAATTTTTCTAGCGGGAGGGCTCGGCGAGCAGTACTTC. It specifies CASSLIFLAGGLGEQYF.